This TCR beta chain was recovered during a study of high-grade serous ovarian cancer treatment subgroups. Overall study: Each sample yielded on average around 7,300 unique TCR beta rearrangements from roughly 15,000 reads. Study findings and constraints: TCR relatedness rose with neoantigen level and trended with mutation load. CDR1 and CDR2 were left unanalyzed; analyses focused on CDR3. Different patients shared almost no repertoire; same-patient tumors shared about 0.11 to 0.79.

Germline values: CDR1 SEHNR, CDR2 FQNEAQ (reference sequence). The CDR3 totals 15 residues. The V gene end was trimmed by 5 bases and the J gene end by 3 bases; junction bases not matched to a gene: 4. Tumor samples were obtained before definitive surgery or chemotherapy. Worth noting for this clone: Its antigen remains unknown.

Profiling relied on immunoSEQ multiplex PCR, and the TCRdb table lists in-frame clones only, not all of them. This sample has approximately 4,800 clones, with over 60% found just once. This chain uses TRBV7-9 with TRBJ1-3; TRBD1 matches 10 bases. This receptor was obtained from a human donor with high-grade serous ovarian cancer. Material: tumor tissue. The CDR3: CASSPTGGDGNTIYF. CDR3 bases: TGTGCCAGCAGCCCGACAGGGGGCGATGGAAACACCATATATTTT.